The 8 T cell receptor beta chains below all came from one sample that was sequenced in a study of T cell changes during pregnancy in multiple sclerosis. Sequencing was performed with immunoSEQ multiplex PCR; in TCRdb, only in-frame clones are kept and a portion is missing. The repertoire includes roughly 35,000 clones, around 90% of them detected once, and about 1.2% sits in the top ten. Specimen: CD4+ T cells from peripheral blood mononuclear cells, collected before pregnancy. The receptors derive from a female donor with multiple sclerosis, enrolled in a pregnancy study.

V is TRBV6-1 and J is TRBJ1-5, with 10 nucleotides matching TRBD1. Germline lookup yields CDR1 MNHNS and CDR2 SASEGT. The junction had 7 bases not matched to a gene; V was cut back by 3 bases and J by 5 bases. The CDR3 has 16 amino acids. As DNA, the CDR3 is TGTGCCAGCAGTGACGCCGGGACAGGGGTTTATCAGCCCCAGCATTTT. Its protein product is CASSDAGTGVYQPQHF.

The rearrangement links TRBV7-9 to TRBJ2-7; TRBD2 matches 9 bases. V shed 1 base, J shed 2 bases, and the junction held 3 bases outside the gene matches. The CDR3 extends over 15 amino acids. Germline CDR1 is SEHNR and CDR2 is FQNEAQ (reference sequence). The CDR3 DNA sequence: TGTGCCAGCAGCTTAGGACTAGCGGAAACCTACGAGCAGTACTTC. This encodes CASSLGLAETYEQYF.

This rearrangement joins TRBV4-1 to TRBJ2-1, with D unclear. V was trimmed by 3 bases and J by 5 bases, leaving 17 bases between them. The V gene's germline CDR1 is MGHRA and CDR2 YSYEKL. CDR3 size: 16 residues. CDR3 loop: CASSHGSGPSNNEQFF. The CDR3 DNA follows: TGCGCCAGCAGCCATGGCTCAGGCCCTTCCAACAATGAGCAGTTCTTC.

This clone was seen a single time. This sequence joins TRBV9 and TRBJ2-3, with 8 bases that match TRBD1. Unmatched junction bases numbered 10, after V lost 3 bases and J lost 4 bases. The CDR3 is 16 amino acids. Per the germline V gene, CDR1 is SGDLS and CDR2 is YYNGEE. The CDR3 sequence is CASSGRTGPFSDTQYF. Written as DNA, the CDR3 is TGTGCCAGCAGCGGCCGGACAGGGCCGTTTTCAGATACGCAGTATTTT.

This chain uses TRBV11-1 with TRBJ2-3; 9 bases align to TRBD2. This CDR3 is 15 amino acids long. V shed 5 bases, J shed 7 bases, and the junction held 10 bases outside the gene matches. Germline-derived CDR1 and CDR2 are SGHAT and FQDESV (reference sequence). Written as DNA, the CDR3 is TGTGCCAGCAGCCCCACGCGGGAGGGCCTATATACGCAGTATTTT. Translation: CASSPTREGLYTQYF.

V usage is TRBV4-1 and J usage is TRBJ2-5; 10 positions match TRBD2. The junction had 12 bases not matched to a gene; V was cut back by 0 bases and J by 5 bases. Per germline, CDR1 MGHRA and CDR2 YSYEKL. The CDR3 runs to 18 residues. CDR3 DNA: TGCGCCAGCAGCCAAGATTGGCCTAGCGGGAGCGTTACGGAGACCCAGTACTTC. Amino acid sequence: CASSQDWPSGSVTETQYF.

The V gene is TRBV18, the J gene TRBJ2-5; 8 bases line up with TRBD1. Germline V gene data show CDR1 as KGHSH and CDR2 as LQKENI. With 6 bases clipped from V and 5 bases from J, the junction kept 11 bases outside the gene matches. CDR3 length: 15 amino acids. CDR3 amino acids: CASSPGQERWETQYF. The CDR3 bases are TGTGCCAGCTCCCCGGGACAGGAGAGGTGGGAGACCCAGTACTTC.

The V and J genes are TRBV7-8 and TRBJ2-2; maybe TRBD1 (6 bases). The ends were cut back, 5 bases at V and 0 bases at J, with 16 bases in the middle. The CDR3 is 17 amino acids. Per the germline V gene, CDR1 is SGHVS and CDR2 is FQNEAQ. The chain's CDR3 is CASSAPSDSANTGELFF. The DNA of the CDR3 is TGTGCCAGCAGCGCTCCATCGGACAGCGCGAACACCGGGGAGCTGTTTTTT.